The present T cell receptor (beta chain) was sequenced within a study of OX40 agonist ivuxolimab in advanced cancers. Study in general: At doses from 0.01 to 10 mg/kg, patients were given intravenous ivuxolimab every 2 weeks. Dose-escalation patients had hepatocellular carcinoma, melanoma, renal cell or head and neck cancer.

In germline, CDR1 is SGDLS, CDR2 YYNGEE. V trimming: 8 bases; J trimming: 0 bases; junction bases outside the gene matches: 8. This CDR3 comprises 15 residues. Using immunoSEQ multiplex PCR, the repertoire was profiled, and TCRdb retains in-frame clones only, with some absent. The top ten hold approximately 0.69% of the sample, which has roughly 80,000 clones, over 90% seen once. The clonotype was recovered from an adult with an advanced solid tumor such as melanoma, head and neck, liver or kidney cancer. The sequences come from CD4+ or CD8+ T cells sorted from blood, collected in a trial of the OX40 agonist ivuxolimab. The chain combines TRBV9 with TRBJ1-5; 7 nucleotides align to TRBD1. In DNA, the CDR3 is TGTGCCAGAAGGGGGCGGCCATATAGCAATCAGCCCCAGCATTTT. Translation: CARRGRPYSNQPQHF.